This record looks at one T cell receptor beta chain sequence and its context. As yet, its antigen is unknown. Germline CDR1 MNHEY, CDR2 SVGAGI. V lost 10 bases and J 4 bases, leaving 16 bases between the germline ends. The CDR3 sequence is 13 residues long. Sequenced by immunoSEQ multiplex PCR; TCRdb stores in-frame clones only, minus some. The sample yields some 46,000 clones, over 60% seen once. Every one of the patients relapsed after autologous stem cell transplantation (brentuximab vedotin exposure was variable). The study recorded best responses of complete response, partial response or progressive disease. The data stem from a study of PD-1 blockade in classical Hodgkin lymphoma. Study-level points and caveats: When nivolumab was started under 1 year after ASCT, patients were excluded. Before treatment, complete responders showed about the same diversity as newly diagnosed patients.

The starting material was peripheral blood mononuclear cells (PBMCs), obtained before the second cycle of nivolumab. The rearrangement uses TRBV6-5 and TRBJ1-1; maybe TRBD1 (5 bases). The receptor comes from a human donor with classical Hodgkin lymphoma. The CDR3 reads CATYLGEGTEAFF. In DNA form, the CDR3 reads TGTGCCACCTATCTAGGGGAAGGCACTGAAGCTTTCTTT.